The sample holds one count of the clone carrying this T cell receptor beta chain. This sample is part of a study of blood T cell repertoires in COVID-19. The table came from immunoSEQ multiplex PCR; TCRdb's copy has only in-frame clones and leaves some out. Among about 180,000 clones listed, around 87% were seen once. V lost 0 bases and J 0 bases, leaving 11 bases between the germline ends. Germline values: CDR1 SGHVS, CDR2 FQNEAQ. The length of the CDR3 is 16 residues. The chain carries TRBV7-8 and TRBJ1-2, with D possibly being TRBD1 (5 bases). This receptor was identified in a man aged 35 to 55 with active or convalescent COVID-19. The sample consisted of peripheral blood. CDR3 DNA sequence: TGTGCCAGCAGCTTAGCCCTCGCGACAGCTAACTATGGCTACACCTTC. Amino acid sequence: CASSLALATANYGYTF.